These 29 T cell receptor beta chains originate from one sample sequenced in a study of PD-L1 blockade in urothelial cancer. Data came from immunoSEQ multiplex PCR; TCRdb stores just in-frame clones and leaves some out. The data show 35,000 or so clones, 35% to 40% seen once. The sequenced sample was tumor tissue, obtained before atezolizumab (anti-PD-L1) treatment. These receptors were collected from a man aged 55-75 years with urothelial cancer.

There are many counts of this clone. This rearrangement joins TRBV6-8 to TRBJ1-6, with D possibly TRBD1 on 5 matching bases. Germline V lookup: CDR1 MNHGY, CDR2 SAAAGT. V lost 10 bases and J 7 bases, leaving 17 bases between the germline ends. This CDR3 is built from 14 residues. CDR3 sequence (DNA): TGTGCCACATTTTCGGGACGCCCGAATTCACCCCTCCACTTT. Its translation is CATFSGRPNSPLHF.

V gene TRBV19 combines with J gene TRBJ2-6, with 7 bases fitting TRBD1. Germline CDR1 LNHDA, CDR2 SQIVND (reference sequence). The CDR3 runs to 14 residues. The trim removed 6 bases at V and 2 bases at J, leaving 1 base unmatched. The CDR3 coding sequence is TGTGCCAGTAGCCAGGGGGCTGGGGCCAACGTCCTGACTTTC. It encodes CASSQGAGANVLTF.

As to this clone: Germline is not matched at one junction end, which may reflect a read error. The rearrangement uses TRBV29-1 and TRBJ2-3; D is possibly TRBD1 or TRBD2 (6 bases each). CDR1 is SQVTM, CDR2 ANQGSEA, per germline. The CDR3 is 15 residues long. The CDR3 here is CNVAETGLYTDTQYF. For the CDR3, the DNA is TGCAACGTTGCCGAGACAGGACTATACACAGATACGCAGTATTTT.

The chain has TRBV28 and TRBJ1-2; 7 bases are shared with TRBD1. There are 14 residues in the CDR3. CDR1 is MDHEN and CDR2 is SYDVKM in the germline V gene. With 6 bases clipped from V and 0 bases from J, the junction kept 4 bases outside the gene matches. CDR3 amino acids: CASRSGTANYGYTF. The CDR3 DNA reads TGTGCCAGCAGGTCCGGGACAGCTAACTATGGCTACACCTTC.

V usage is TRBV28 and J usage is TRBJ1-1; 8 positions match TRBD1. Germline-derived CDR1 and CDR2 are MDHEN and SYDVKM. Trimming at V came to 7 bases and at J to 3 bases, leaving 4 bases not matched to a gene. This CDR3 contains 13 residues. The CDR3 region is CASTRTGYTEAFF. The CDR3, as DNA: TGTGCCAGCACCAGGACAGGGTACACTGAAGCTTTCTTT. The full variable domain, rest sourced from reference TRBV28 and TRBJ1-1, is DVKVTQSSRYLVKRTGEKVFLECVQDMDHENMFWYRQDPGLGLRLIYFSYDVKMKEKGDIPEGYSVSREKKERFSLILESASTNQTSMYLCASTRTGYTEAFFGQGTRLTVV.

This clone was detected a few times. The chain carries TRBV7-2 and TRBJ2-7, with D possibly being TRBD2 (5 bases). Germline assignment: CDR1 SGHTA and CDR2 FQGNSA. V gave up 0 bases and J gave up 6 bases, with 9 bases separating them. The CDR3 loop spans 13 amino acids. The CDR3 region is CASSLAGLSEQYF. For the CDR3, the DNA is TGTGCCAGCAGCTTAGCTGGACTCAGCGAGCAGTACTTC. The full variable domain, with the rest looked up from reference TRBV7-2 and TRBJ2-7, is GAGVSQSPSNKVTEKGKDVELRCDPISGHTALYWYRQSLGQGLEFLIYFQGNSAPDKSGLPSDRFSAERTGGSVSTLTIQRTQQEDSAVYLCASSLAGLSEQYFGPGTRLTVT.

This clone has ten or more counts. The chain combines TRBV11-3 with TRBJ1-2, with 9 bases fitting TRBD1. The CDR3 has 16 amino acids. Germline CDR1 and CDR2: SGHNT and YENEEA. The J segment lost 7 bases and the V segment lost 2 bases, leaving 11 bases of the junction unmatched. CDR3 loop: CASSLSLQGAIGGYTF. CDR3 bases: TGTGCCAGCAGCTTAAGTCTACAGGGGGCTATCGGTGGCTACACCTTC.

This chain uses TRBV11-3 with TRBJ2-3; D is ambiguous. Germline lookup yields CDR1 SGHNT and CDR2 YENEEA. The CDR3 runs to 14 residues. V lost 3 bases to trimming and J lost 9 bases, with 16 bases between them. The CDR3 reads CASSLARPSPTQYF. DNA for the CDR3: TGTGCCAGCAGCTTGGCCCGACCCAGTCCCACGCAGTATTTT.

V gene TRBV12-5 combines with J gene TRBJ2-5; 7 bases align to TRBD2. CDR3 length: 14 residues. V gave up 1 base and J gave up 2 bases; unmatched junction bases: 1. Germline V gene sequence: CDR1 LGHNT, CDR2 FRNRAP. CDR3 protein: CASGLEGLQETQYF. The CDR3, as DNA: TGTGCTAGTGGTTTGGAGGGACTACAAGAGACCCAGTACTTC.

V is TRBV6-8 and J is TRBJ1-1; perhaps TRBD1 as D (6 bases). This CDR3 is 16 amino acids long. Germline V gene lookup returns CDR1 MNHGY and CDR2 SAAAGT. The germline V and J ends were trimmed by 5 bases and 7 bases, with 23 bases remaining between them. The CDR3 loop is CASSGGADWFPYEAFF. The CDR3 DNA reads as TGTGCCAGCAGTGGGGGGGCGGATTGGTTCCCCTATGAAGCTTTCTTT.

A few counts support this clone. The gene calls are TRBV6-8 and TRBJ1-2, with 9 bases lining up with TRBD1. V was pared by 5 bases and J by 6 bases, with 4 bases of the junction left unmatched. This CDR3 is 13 amino acids long. Germline V gene data show CDR1 as MNHGY and CDR2 as SAAAGT. The CDR3 reads CASSRQGGDGYTF. Here the CDR3 DNA reads TGTGCCAGCAGTAGACAGGGGGGAGATGGCTACACCTTC.

The rearrangement links TRBV6-8 to TRBJ2-7, with 8 bases that match TRBD1. CDR3 length: 15 residues. The V segment lost 5 bases and the J segment 2 bases; nucleotides outside the gene matches: 8. Germline CDR1 reads MNHGY; CDR2 reads SAAAGT. CDR3 in amino acids: CASSKDREVTYEQYF. CDR3 nucleotide sequence: TGTGCCAGCAGTAAGGACAGGGAAGTAACCTACGAGCAGTACTTC.

This clone was counted between two and nine times. The V gene is TRBV25-1, the J gene TRBJ2-2, with D unresolved. This CDR3 is 12 amino acids long. Germline CDR1 reads MGHDK; CDR2 reads SYGVNS. V was pared by 5 bases and J by 8 bases, with 9 bases between. The CDR3 reads CASSPDPGELFF. CDR3 DNA: TGTGCCAGCAGTCCCGATCCTGGGGAGCTGTTTTTT.

The gene calls are TRBV19 and TRBJ1-1; 9 positions match TRBD1. Trimming cost V 3 bases and J 11 bases; bases outside gene matches: 7. Germline CDR1 reads LNHDA; CDR2 reads SQIVND (reference sequence). There are 13 residues in the CDR3. The CDR3: CASSIPGTGYAFF. The CDR3 nucleotides are TGTGCCAGTAGTATCCCCGGGACAGGGTATGCTTTCTTT.

V gene TRBV19 combines with J gene TRBJ2-2; unclear D gene. Germline assignment: CDR1 LNHDA and CDR2 SQIVND (reference sequence). This CDR3 comprises 12 residues. Trimming removed 5 bases from V and 7 bases from J, with 8 bases in between. The chain's CDR3 is CASSPIVGELFF. The CDR3 nucleotides read TGTGCCAGTAGTCCCATCGTCGGGGAGCTGTTTTTT.

The sample holds one count of this clone. The V call is TRBV18, the J call TRBJ2-1; D is unresolved. V dropped 0 bases and J dropped 2 bases, with 11 bases sitting between them. Germline CDR1 reads KGHSH; CDR2 reads LQKENI. This CDR3 has 16 amino acids. CDR3 region: CASSPPWGSAYNEQFF. CDR3 in DNA: TGTGCCAGCTCACCACCGTGGGGTAGTGCCTACAATGAGCAGTTCTTC.

The rearrangement links TRBV25-1 to TRBJ2-3, with D unresolved. Germline V CDR1 and CDR2: MGHDK, SYGVNS. There are 13 residues in the CDR3. The V and J ends lost 2 bases and 3 bases respectively, with 6 bases between them. This CDR3 reads CASSERVTDTQYF. Written as DNA, the CDR3 is TGTGCCAGCAGTGAAAGGGTAACAGATACGCAGTATTTT. The full variable domain, completed using reference TRBV25-1 and TRBJ2-3, is EADIYQTPRYLVIGTGKKITLECSQTMGHDKMYWYQQDPGMELHLIHYSYGVNSTEKGDLSSESTVSRIRTEHFPLTLESARPSHTSQYLCASSERVTDTQYFGPGTRLTVL.

In this sample, this clone turned up many times. The chain joins TRBV6-8 to TRBJ1-4; D is undetermined. Germline-derived CDR1 and CDR2 are MNHGY and SAAAGT. The CDR3 spans 15 residues. Trimming removed 2 bases from V and 0 bases from J, with 7 bases in between. The CDR3 protein is CASSYGWTTNEKLFF. The CDR3 nucleotides are TGTGCCAGCAGTTACGGGTGGACAACTAATGAAAAACTGTTTTTT.

The V and J genes are TRBV30 and TRBJ1-3, with D unclear. Germline values: CDR1 GTSNPN, CDR2 SVGIG (reference sequence). The V and J ends lost 5 bases and 7 bases respectively, with 9 bases between them. This CDR3 is 11 amino acids long. CDR3: CAWGLSNTIYF. CDR3 sequence (DNA): TGTGCCTGGGGATTATCGAACACCATATATTTT.

This clone was counted between two and nine times. V and J are TRBV10-2 and TRBJ2-5, with 9 bases fitting TRBD2. Germline V gene lookup returns CDR1 WSHSY and CDR2 SAAADI. The junction had 0 bases not matched to a gene; V was cut back by 0 bases and J by 4 bases. There are 14 residues in the CDR3. Written as DNA, the CDR3 is TGCGCCAGCAGTGAGTCACTAGCGGGAGAGACCCAGTACTTC. Its translation is CASSESLAGETQYF.

The chain joins TRBV5-1 to TRBJ2-3; D not resolved. The CDR3 runs 17 residues. V shed 1 base and J shed 0 bases, with 15 bases lying between them. Germline CDR1 and CDR2: SGHRS and YFSETQ. CDR3 loop: CASSLSLGGSSTDTQYF. CDR3 in DNA: TGCGCCAGCAGCTTGTCTCTCGGCGGTTCTAGCACAGATACGCAGTATTTT.

This chain connects TRBV5-1 to TRBJ2-7; TRBD1 agrees at 9 bases. In germline, CDR1 is SGHRS, CDR2 YFSETQ. The junction had 6 bases not matched to a gene; V was cut back by 0 bases and J by 5 bases. CDR3 length: 15 residues. The CDR3 spells CASSLAGTGIDEQYF. The CDR3 nucleotides are TGCGCCAGCAGCTTGGCCGGGACAGGGATCGACGAGCAGTACTTC.

This clone was counted many times. The chain is built from TRBV6-8 and TRBJ1-5, with a tentative D call TRBD1 (5 bases). The CDR3 spans 15 residues. The V end was cut by 3 bases, the J end by 2 bases, with 11 bases between. The germline gives CDR1 MNHGY, CDR2 SAAAGT. The CDR3 sequence is CASSYSREGNQPQHF. DNA of the CDR3: TGTGCCAGCAGTTATTCCAGGGAGGGCAATCAGCCCCAGCATTTT.

This clone was found once. The chain couples TRBV12-5 to TRBJ1-4; no firm D call. The CDR3 is made up of 12 amino acids. V was cut by 3 bases and J by 5 bases, with 4 bases left in between. The germline CDR1 and CDR2 sequences are LGHNT and FRNRAP. The CDR3 region has the DNA TGTGCTAGTGGTTTCCTGAATGAAAAACTGTTTTTT. Amino acids: CASGFLNEKLFF.

The gene calls are TRBV6-8 and TRBJ1-5; a weak D match, TRBD1 (5 bases). This CDR3 spans 13 amino acids. V lost 2 bases and J 4 bases, leaving 6 bases between the germline ends. Germline V CDR1 and CDR2: MNHGY, SAAAGT. The DNA of the CDR3 is TGTGCCAGCAGTTACCCAGGGAATCAGCCCCAGCATTTT. Encoded protein: CASSYPGNQPQHF.

This clone was counted a few times. CDR3 DNA sequence: TGCGCCAGCAGCCTAAAGCAGTCGGCAGGGGGCTCCTACGAGCAGTACTTC. This gives the protein CASSLKQSAGGSYEQYF. V usage is TRBV4-1 and J usage is TRBJ2-7; TRBD1 aligns across 7 bases. From germline, CDR1 is MGHRA and CDR2 YSYEKL. The CDR3 totals 17 residues. After removal of 4 bases from V and 0 bases from J, the junction contained 12 bases not matched to a gene.

This clone occurred many times. The CDR3 DNA follows: TGTGCCAGCAGCCGAGGAGCTAGCGGGGCGGGCGGGGAGCTGTTTTTT. Protein product: CASSRGASGAGGELFF. The rearrangement joins TRBV11-3 to TRBJ2-2; the match to TRBD2 covers 9 bases. This CDR3 comprises 16 residues. Germline V gene data show CDR1 as SGHNT and CDR2 as YENEEA. V trimming: 5 bases; J trimming: 7 bases; junction bases outside the gene matches: 11. The full variable domain, with the rest looked up from reference TRBV11-3 and TRBJ2-2, is EAGVVQSPRYKIIEKKQPVAFWCNPISGHNTLYWYLQNLGQGPELLIRYENEEAVDDSQLPKDRFSAERLKGVDSTLKIQPAELGDSAVYLCASSRGASGAGGELFFGEGSRLTVL.

In this sample, this clone turned up a few times. The chain carries TRBV7-7 and TRBJ1-1, with D hard to call. The CDR3 sequence is 14 residues long. Germline values: CDR1 SSHAT, CDR2 FNYEAQ (reference sequence). V was pared by 4 bases and J by 1 base, with 10 bases between. CDR3 DNA sequence: TGTGCCAGCAGCTCGAATATCGAGAACACTGAAGCTTTCTTT. This sequence encodes CASSSNIENTEAFF.

There are many counts of this clone. The rearrangement uses TRBV6-8 and TRBJ2-1, with D perhaps TRBD2 (5 bases). CDR1 MNHGY and CDR2 SAAAGT come from the germline V gene. The CDR3 contains 16 residues. Trimming stripped 6 bases from V and 9 bases from J, with 24 bases between. The CDR3 DNA reads TGTGCCAGCAGCCGCCGGACTGGGCTCACCGACGGTGAGCAGTTCTTC. Its protein is CASSRRTGLTDGEQFF.